This T cell receptor (beta chain) was documented in a study of T cell repertoires in cytomegalovirus infection. The study's findings and limits: The study found HLA-C-restricted CMV-specific TCR beta clonotypes dominating the ex vivo response.

TCRdb reprocessed the reads via MiXCR and lists one record per CDR3 protein. Of roughly 70,000 distinct CDR3 sequences listed, roughly 20% are singletons. Comment on this clonotype: The antigen is not known.

Sequences were derived from CD8+ T cells from cultured PBMCs, sampled from culture after CMV antigen stimulation. The sequence was collected from a human donor in good health (CMV status not recorded). Some clones in this sample may be carry-over from other donors' samples.

The CDR3 region has the DNA TGTGCCAGCACCCCGGGAGGGGGATCGGACACCATATATTTT. Protein product: CASTPGGGSDTIYF. The chain employs TRBV7-9 and TRBJ1-3; D is perhaps TRBD1 (6 bases). Trimming left V 7 bases short and J 8 bases short, with 18 bases between. The CDR3 totals 14 residues. The germline V gene has CDR1 SEHNR and CDR2 FQNEAQ (reference sequence).